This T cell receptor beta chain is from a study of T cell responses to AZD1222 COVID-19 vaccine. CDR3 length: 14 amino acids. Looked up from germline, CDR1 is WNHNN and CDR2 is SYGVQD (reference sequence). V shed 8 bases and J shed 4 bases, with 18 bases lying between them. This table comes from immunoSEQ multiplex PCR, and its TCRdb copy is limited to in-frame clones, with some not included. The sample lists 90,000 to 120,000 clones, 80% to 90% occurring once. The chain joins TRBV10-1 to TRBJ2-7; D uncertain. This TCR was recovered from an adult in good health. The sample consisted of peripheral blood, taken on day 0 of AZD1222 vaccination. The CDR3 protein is CASSLGGNSYEQYF. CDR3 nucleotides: TGCGCCAGCTCCCTTGGCGGCAATTCATACGAGCAGTACTTC.